This T cell receptor (beta chain) was found in a study of blood T cell repertoires in COVID-19. Turning to the study itself: Both acute and convalescent COVID-19 samples were obtained from the United States, Italy and Spain. The cDNA or gDNA used as material had been derived from T cells, B-cell-depleted T cells, or PBMCs.

As handled by the study authors: The assay estimated nucleated cells by amplifying reference gene primers. Generated by immunoSEQ multiplex PCR, the TCRdb table keeps only in-frame clones and is missing some. For V, J and clone size, that table is used; D and trimming come from the DNA. The sample lists 250,000 or so clones; roughly four fifths were seen once. With 3 bases removed from V and 4 bases from J, the gap between germline ends came to 12 bases. The CDR3 contains 14 residues. CDR1 is MDHEN, CDR2 SYDVKM, per germline. The sequenced sample consisted of peripheral blood. The chain employs TRBV28 and TRBJ1-1, with unresolved D. This receptor was identified in a woman in her sixties or seventies with acute or convalescent COVID-19. CDR3 loop: CASSLGGLGTEAFF. In nucleotides, the CDR3 is TGTGCCAGCAGTTTGGGAGGTCTGGGCACTGAAGCTTTCTTT.